The entry below describes one TCR beta chain. Terminally differentiated effector memory CD45RA+ cells were excluded by CCR7 positive selection of CD45RO-negative cells. Every contributor of samples was a Caucasian grown-up residing in Nashville, Tennessee. The test was conducted at deep level. Profiled with immunoSEQ multiplex PCR; TCRdb holds only in-frame clones, not every one. The sample carries about 2.1 million clones, roughly 91% recorded once. This entry belongs to a study of shared clonotypes between healthy human individuals. Trimming at V came to 3 bases and at J to 5 bases, leaving 8 bases not matched to a gene. This CDR3 contains 16 residues. The germline CDR1 and CDR2 sequences are MNHEY and SMNVEV (reference sequence).

The rearrangement uses TRBV27 and TRBJ2-2, with TRBD2 matching over 8 bases. This receptor was identified in a man in his late teens or twenties in good health. Some clones in this sample may be carry-over from other donors' samples. Sequencing input: naive CD8+ T cells from PBMCs. CDR3: CASSFSLAGGTGELFF. CDR3 nucleotide sequence: TGTGCCAGCAGTTTTTCCCTCGCGGGAGGAACCGGGGAGCTGTTTTTT.